The rows below give T cell receptor gamma chains drawn from one sample of a study of human gamma delta and Vdelta1 T cells. Their antigens are not known. TCRdb repeated clone calling on the PCR reads with CATT. This table has 7,500 to 10,000 gamma-chain clones, around 42% appearing once. Sequencing input: Vdelta1 gamma-delta T cells from blood grown in culture (DOT cells). Receptors originate from a human donor in good health. Both conserved end residues are part of each CDR3. Only part of the rows carry a size: once, few, many, or a class if the clone is expanded.

clone_size j_call v_call cdr3_aa cdr3_nt
- TRGJ1/TRGJ2 TRGV5 CATWDRHRGVEYYKKLF TGTGCCACCTGGGACAGGCATAGAGGCGTGGAGTATTATAAGAAACTCTTT
- TRGJ1/TRGJ2 TRGV5 CATWDFGRAYKKLF TGTGCCACCTGGGATTTTGGTCGGGCTTATAAGAAACTCTTT
- TRGJ1/TRGJ2 TRGV9 CALWEADTNYYKKLF TGTGCCTTGTGGGAGGCCGATACGAATTATTATAAGAAACTCTTT
- TRGJP2 TRGV3 CATWDRPGGDWIKTF TGTGCCACCTGGGACAGGCCCGGGGGTGATTGGATCAAGACGTTT
few TRGJ1/TRGJ2 TRGV3 CATWEPNYYKKLF TGTGCCACCTGGGAGCCGAATTATTATAAGAAACTCTTT
few TRGJ1/TRGJ2 TRGV3 CATWDSPRYKKLF TGTGCCACCTGGGACAGCCCGAGGTATAAGAAACTCTTT
- TRGJ1/TRGJ2 TRGV2 CATWDRDYYKKLF TGTGCCACCTGGGACAGGGATTATTATAAGAAACTCTTT
- TRGJP2 TRGV3 CATWDRPDDAVGDWIKTF TGTGCCACCTGGGACAGGCCCGACGACGCGGTGGGTGATTGGATCAAGACGTTT
- TRGJ1/TRGJ2 TRGV2 CATWDGLAYKKLF TGTGCCACCTGGGACGGGCTGGCTTATAAGAAACTCTTT
- TRGJ1/TRGJ2 TRGV3 CATWVDVDYKKLF TGTGCCACCTGGGTCGATGTGGATTATAAGAAACTCTTT
- TRGJ1/TRGJ2 TRGV8 CATWDRPKKGIYYKKLF TGTGCCACCTGGGATAGGCCAAAGAAAGGAATTTATTATAAGAAACTCTTT
few TRGJ1/TRGJ2 TRGV5 CAAWTLYYKKLF TGTGCTGCGTGGACTCTTTATTATAAGAAACTCTTT
few TRGJ1/TRGJ2 TRGV9 CALWEVQGGYKKLF TGTGCCTTGTGGGAGGTGCAGGGGGGTTATAAGAAACTCTTT
- TRGJ1/TRGJ2 TRGV2 CATWDGVAYYKKLF TGTGCCACCTGGGACGGGGTCGCTTATTATAAGAAACTCTTT
- TRGJ1/TRGJ2 TRGV3 CATWVDSNYYKKLF TGTGCCACCTGGGTAGACTCGAATTATTATAAGAAACTCTTT
- TRGJ1/TRGJ2 TRGV2 CATWDASGYKKLF TGTGCCACCTGGGACGCCTCGGGGTATAAGAAACTCTTT
few TRGJ1/TRGJ2 TRGV2 CATWDGHLHRDRKKLF TGTGCCACCTGGGACGGGCACCTCCATAGAGACCGTAAGAAACTCTTT
few TRGJ1/TRGJ2 TRGV5 CATWDRLGKLF TGTGCCACCTGGGACAGGCTTGGGAAACTCTTT
few TRGJ1/TRGJ2 TRGV4 CATWRVNYYKKLF TGTGCCACCTGGAGAGTGAATTATTATAAGAAACTCTTT
- TRGJ1/TRGJ2 TRGV4 CATWDGPFYYKKLF TGTGCCACCTGGGATGGGCCGTTTTATTATAAGAAACTCTTT
- TRGJP2 TRGV3 CATWDRPDHSSDWIKTF TGTGCCACCTGGGACAGGCCCGATCATAGTAGTGATTGGATCAAGACGTTT
few TRGJP1 TRGV3 CATWDTVTTGWFKIF TGTGCCACCTGGGACACGGTGACCACTGGTTGGTTCAAGATATTT
- TRGJ1/TRGJ2 TRGV2 CATWDGSGNYYKKLF TGTGCCACCTGGGACGGGTCCGGTAATTATTATAAGAAACTCTTT
- TRGJ1/TRGJ2 TRGV9 CALWEVQVHYYKKLF TGTGCCTTGTGGGAGGTGCAAGTCCATTATTATAAGAAACTCTTT
- TRGJ1/TRGJ2 TRGV9 CALWEVLNWGKYKKLF TGTGCCTTGTGGGAGGTGCTGAATTGGGGGAAATATAAGAAACTCTTT
large TRGJ1/TRGJ2 TRGV9 CALWEVNYYKKLF TGTGCCTTGTGGGAGGTGAATTATTATAAGAAACTCTTT
- TRGJ1/TRGJ2 TRGV8 CATWDDLNYYKKLF TGTGCCACCTGGGACGACCTGAATTATTATAAGAAACTCTTT
once TRGJP2 TRGV8 CANWDRLDFGDWIKTF TGTGCCAACTGGGATAGGCTGGATTTTGGAGATTGGATCAAGACGTTT
- TRGJ1/TRGJ2 TRGV4 CATWDSTLYKKLF TGTGCCACCTGGGACAGTACCTTATATAAGAAACTCTTT
- TRGJ1/TRGJ2 TRGV9 CALWEHWNYYKKLF TGTGCCTTGTGGGAACATTGGAATTATTATAAGAAACTCTTT
- TRGJ1/TRGJ2 TRGV9 CAWCGYKKLF TGTGCCTGGTGTGGTTATAAGAAACTCTTT
- TRGJ1/TRGJ2 TRGV3 CATWDRPASSYKKLF TGTGCCACCTGGGACAGGCCGGCATCCAGTTATAAGAAACTCTTT
- TRGJP2 TRGV3 CATWDRPGCSDWIKTF TGTGCCACCTGGGACAGGCCCGGATGTAGTGATTGGATCAAGACGTTT
few TRGJ1/TRGJ2 TRGV5 CATWDRVGSHKKLF TGTGCCACCTGGGACAGGGTGGGGAGTCATAAGAAACTCTTT
once TRGJP TRGV9 CALWEVELGKKIKVF TGTGCCTTGTGGGAGGTTGAGTTGGGCAAAAAAATCAAGGTATTT
- TRGJP2 TRGV3 CATWAWDMDMSDWTKTF TGTGCCACCTGGGCCTGGGATATGGATATGAGTGATTGGACCAAGACGTTT
few TRGJ1/TRGJ2 TRGV4 CATWDGRGHYYKKLF TGTGCCACCTGGGATGGTCGGGGACATTATTATAAGAAACTCTTT
once TRGJP2 TRGV2 CATWDGHDSSDWIKTF TGTGCCACCTGGGACGGGCATGATAGTAGTGATTGGATCAAGACGTTT
- TRGJ1/TRGJ2 TRGV4 CATWDGPVLGKLF TGTGCCACCTGGGATGGGCCGGTCCTAGGGAAACTCTTT
few TRGJ1/TRGJ2 TRGV9 CALWEPNYYKKLF TGTGCCTTGTGGGAGCCCAATTATTATAAGAAACTCTTT
- TRGJ1/TRGJ2 TRGV9 CALWEPGYKKLF TGTGCCTTGTGGGAACCGGGTTATAAGAAACTCTTT